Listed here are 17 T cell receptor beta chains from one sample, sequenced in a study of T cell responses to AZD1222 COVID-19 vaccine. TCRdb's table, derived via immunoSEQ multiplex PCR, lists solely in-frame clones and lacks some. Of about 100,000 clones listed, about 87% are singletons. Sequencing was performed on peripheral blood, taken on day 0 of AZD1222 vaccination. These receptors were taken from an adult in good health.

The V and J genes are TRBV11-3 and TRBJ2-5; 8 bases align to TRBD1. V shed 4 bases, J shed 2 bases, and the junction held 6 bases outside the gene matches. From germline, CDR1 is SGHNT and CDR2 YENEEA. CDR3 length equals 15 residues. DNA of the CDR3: TGTGCCAGCAGCTCCCGATGGGACAGGCAAGAGACCCAGTACTTC. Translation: CASSSRWDRQETQYF.

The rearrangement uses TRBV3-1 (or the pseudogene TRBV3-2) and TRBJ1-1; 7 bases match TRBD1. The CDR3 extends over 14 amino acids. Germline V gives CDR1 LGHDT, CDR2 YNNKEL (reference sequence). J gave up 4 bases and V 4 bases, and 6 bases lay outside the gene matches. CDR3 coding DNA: TGTGCCAGCAGCCTAGGACAGGCGACCACTGAAGCTTTCTTT. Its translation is CASSLGQATTEAFF.

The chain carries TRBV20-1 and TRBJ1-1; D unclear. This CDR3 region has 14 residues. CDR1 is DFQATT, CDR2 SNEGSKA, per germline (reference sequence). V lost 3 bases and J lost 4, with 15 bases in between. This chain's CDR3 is CSASSGYRRTEAFF. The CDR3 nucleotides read TGCAGTGCTAGTAGCGGGTACCGACGCACTGAAGCTTTCTTT.

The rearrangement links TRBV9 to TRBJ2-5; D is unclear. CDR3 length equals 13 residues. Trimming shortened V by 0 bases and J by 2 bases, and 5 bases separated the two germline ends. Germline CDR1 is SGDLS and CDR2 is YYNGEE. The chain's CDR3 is CASSVGKQETQYF. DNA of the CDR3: TGTGCCAGCAGCGTAGGGAAGCAAGAGACCCAGTACTTC.

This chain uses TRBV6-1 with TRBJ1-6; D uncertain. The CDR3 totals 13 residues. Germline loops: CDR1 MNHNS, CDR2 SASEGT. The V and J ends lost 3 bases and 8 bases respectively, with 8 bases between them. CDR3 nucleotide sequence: TGTGCCAGCAGTGATCAGTTAGATTCACCCCTCCACTTT. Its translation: CASSDQLDSPLHF.

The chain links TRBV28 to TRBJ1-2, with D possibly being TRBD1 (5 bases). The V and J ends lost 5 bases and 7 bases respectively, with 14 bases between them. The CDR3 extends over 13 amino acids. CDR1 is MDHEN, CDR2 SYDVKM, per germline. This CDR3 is CASSRTGGAGYTF. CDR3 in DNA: TGTGCCAGCAGTCGCACGGGGGGAGCTGGCTACACCTTC.

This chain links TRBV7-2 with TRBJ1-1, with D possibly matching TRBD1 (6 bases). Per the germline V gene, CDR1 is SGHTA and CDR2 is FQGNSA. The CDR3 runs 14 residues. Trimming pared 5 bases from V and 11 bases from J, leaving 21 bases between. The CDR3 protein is CASSLRSVGARAFF. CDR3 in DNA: TGTGCCAGCAGCCTCAGGAGTGTGGGGGCAAGGGCTTTCTTT.

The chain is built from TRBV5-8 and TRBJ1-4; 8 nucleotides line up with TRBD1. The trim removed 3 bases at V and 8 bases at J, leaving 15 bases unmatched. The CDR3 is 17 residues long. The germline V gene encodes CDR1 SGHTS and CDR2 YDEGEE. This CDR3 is CASSSRDRIIKLEKLFF. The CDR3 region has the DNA TGTGCCAGCAGCTCCCGGGACAGGATAATTAAACTAGAAAAACTGTTTTTT.

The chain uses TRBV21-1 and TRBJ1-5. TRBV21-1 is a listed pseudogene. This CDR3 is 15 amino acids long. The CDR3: CASSKWDGRNQPQHF. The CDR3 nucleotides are TGTGCCAGCAGCAAGTGGGACGGTAGAAATCAGCCCCAGCATTTT.

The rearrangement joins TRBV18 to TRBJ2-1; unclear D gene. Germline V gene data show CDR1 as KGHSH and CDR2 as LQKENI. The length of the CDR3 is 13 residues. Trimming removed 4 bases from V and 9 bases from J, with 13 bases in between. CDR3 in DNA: TGTGCCAGCTCACTCACCCGGCAGTCTGAGCAGTTCTTC. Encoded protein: CASSLTRQSEQFF.

CDR3 residues: CASSGPGLAYEQYF. CDR3 bases: TGCGCCAGCAGTGGGCCCGGACTAGCCTACGAGCAGTACTTC. This chain connects TRBV10-2 to TRBJ2-7; 7 bases align to TRBD2. V lost 4 bases and J lost 2; bases outside the gene matches: 5. Looked up from germline, CDR1 is WSHSY and CDR2 is SAAADI. This CDR3 is 14 amino acids long.

The CDR3 spells CAGTRGYEQYF. In nucleotides, the CDR3 is TGTGCCGGAACGAGGGGATACGAGCAGTACTTC. The chain recombines TRBV2 with TRBJ2-7; tentatively, D is TRBD1 or TRBD2 (5 bases each). The CDR3 has 11 amino acids. The V and J ends lost 11 bases and 4 bases respectively, with 12 bases between them. Germline CDR1 is SNHLY and CDR2 is FYNNEI.

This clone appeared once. This CDR3 is CAISESQSGTYEQYF. The CDR3 coding sequence is TGTGCCATCAGTGAGTCGCAGTCTGGTACCTACGAGCAGTACTTC. The rearrangement links TRBV10-3 to TRBJ2-7; no clear D gene. The CDR3 is made up of 15 amino acids. V lost 0 bases and J 2 bases, leaving 11 bases between the germline ends. CDR1 is ENHRY and CDR2 is SYGVKD in the germline V gene.

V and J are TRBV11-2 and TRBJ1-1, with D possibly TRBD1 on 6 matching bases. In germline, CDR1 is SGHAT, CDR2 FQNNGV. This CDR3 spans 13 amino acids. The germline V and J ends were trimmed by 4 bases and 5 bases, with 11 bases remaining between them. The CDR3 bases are TGTGCCAGCAGCTCCCAACAGGGAACTGAAGCTTTCTTT. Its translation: CASSSQQGTEAFF.

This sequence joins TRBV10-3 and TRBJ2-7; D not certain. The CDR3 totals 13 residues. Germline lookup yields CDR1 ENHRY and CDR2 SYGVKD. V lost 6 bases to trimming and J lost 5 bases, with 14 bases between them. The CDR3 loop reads CAISGVRSDEQYF. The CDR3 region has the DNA TGTGCCATCAGCGGAGTCAGGAGCGACGAGCAGTACTTC.

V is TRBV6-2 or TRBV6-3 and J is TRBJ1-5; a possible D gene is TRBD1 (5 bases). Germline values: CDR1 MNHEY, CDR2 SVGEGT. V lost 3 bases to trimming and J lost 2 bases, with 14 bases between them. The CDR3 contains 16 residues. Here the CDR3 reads CASSYQVGAGNQPQHF. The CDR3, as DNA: TGTGCCAGCAGTTATCAGGTCGGGGCGGGCAATCAGCCCCAGCATTTT.

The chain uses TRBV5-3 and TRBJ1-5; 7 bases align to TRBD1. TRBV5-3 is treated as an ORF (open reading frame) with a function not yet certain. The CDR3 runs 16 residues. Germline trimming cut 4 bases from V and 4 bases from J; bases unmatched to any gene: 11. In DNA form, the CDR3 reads TGTGCCAGAAGCCTCGACAGGGAATTAATTAATCAGCCCCAGCATTTT. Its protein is CARSLDRELINQPQHF.